The sequence of this TCR beta chain was determined in a study of T-cell reconstitution after alpha-beta-depleted transplantation in children (dated by TCRdb to 2015 to 2016). About the full investigation: The study quantitatively tracked T-cell immune reconstitution after TCRalphabeta/CD19-depleted allogeneic hematopoietic cell transplantation in children using TCR repertoire profiling.

The CDR1 and CDR2 encoded by the germline V gene are KGHSH and LQKENI. Trimming removed 2 bases from V and 7 bases from J, leaving 14 bases between the germline ends. The CDR3 contains 14 residues, cysteine and phenylalanine counted. Kept here is only the CDR3 DNA, which spans 42 bases and is read in frame from base 1. As concerns this clonotype: Its antigen is not yet known. Base-call qualities are not available, and no considerably larger clone is one nucleotide away.

The library was built by means of PCR. The data were produced on an Illumina HiSeq 2500. To normalize quantification of the TCRbeta repertoire, the TCR libraries were built with molecular barcoding that relied on unique molecular identifiers. TCRdb redid the processing of the public reads, applying fastp at Q25 and MiXCR, and retained in-frame beta chains. Rows merge per CDR3 protein into single entries with the most common DNA and genes. Present in this sample are 360,000 or so distinct CDR3 sequences, around 21% of which were seen just once. The ten biggest clones cover less than 4.5% of the sample.

Sample: PBMCs from the stem cell graft donor, taken from the stem cell graft. The origin of this receptor is a human donor who donated a stem cell graft to a child with acute myeloid leukemia. The chain is made from TRBV18 and TRBJ2-5; the D gene cannot be resolved reliably. The CDR3 protein is CASSPGVQSVTQYF. The sequence in DNA is TGTGCCAGCTCACCAGGAGTGCAGAGTGTGACCCAGTACTTC.